This passage covers 6 T cell receptor beta chains from one sample sequenced in a study of beta chain features in type 1 diabetes. Expressed TCRB transcripts were sequenced, since all the RNA that had been isolated was reverse transcribed. TCRdb's copy holds only in-frame clones and misses some; the assay was immunoSEQ multiplex PCR. This table has some 500,000 clones, about an eighth appearing once. What was sequenced was naive CD4+ T cells from blood. The receptors stem from a woman aged 18-29 years in good health.

The chain uses TRBV18 and TRBJ2-5; D is unresolved. Trimming pared 1 base from V and 5 bases from J, leaving 11 bases between. This CDR3 is built from 14 residues. Germline V gives CDR1 KGHSH, CDR2 LQKENI. The CDR3 DNA follows: TGTGCCAGCTCACCACAGCCCGGTAGGGAGACCCAGTACTTC. It encodes CASSPQPGRETQYF. Looking up the rest from reference TRBV18 and TRBJ2-5 gives the full variable domain: NAGVMQNPRHLVRRRGQEARLRCSPMKGHSHVYWYRQLPEEGLKFMVYLQKENIIDESGMPKERFSAEFPKEGPSILRIQQVVRGDSAAYFCASSPQPGRETQYFGPGTRLLVL.

The V and J genes are TRBV18 and TRBJ1-1; D gene uncertain. This CDR3 has 14 amino acids. With 5 bases removed from V and 0 bases from J, the gap between germline ends came to 10 bases. Germline V CDR1 and CDR2: KGHSH, LQKENI. The CDR3 here is CASSTYTLNTEAFF. The CDR3 DNA reads TGTGCCAGCTCAACTTATACCTTGAACACTGAAGCTTTCTTT.

The chain recombines TRBV28 with TRBJ1-1; 8 nucleotides agree with TRBD1. CDR1 is MDHEN and CDR2 is SYDVKM in the germline V gene. The CDR3 runs 15 residues. With 5 bases clipped from V and 3 bases from J, the junction kept 8 bases outside the gene matches. CDR3: CASSRQGRGYTEAFF. The CDR3 DNA sequence: TGTGCCAGCAGTCGACAGGGGAGGGGATACACTGAAGCTTTCTTT.

The J gene is TRBJ2-5, the V gene TRBV7-8, with 8 bases matching TRBD2. V was clipped by 5 bases and J by 5 bases; unmatched bases: 4. The germline V gene has CDR1 SGHVS and CDR2 FQNEAQ. This CDR3 spans 13 amino acids. This CDR3 is CASSPGGGETQYF. The CDR3 region has the DNA TGTGCCAGCAGCCCCGGCGGGGGGGAGACCCAGTACTTC.

This chain links TRBV9 with TRBJ2-7, with a tentative D call TRBD1 (6 bases). The CDR3 sequence is 13 residues long. The germline V and J ends were trimmed by 6 bases and 3 bases, with 13 bases remaining between them. Germline lookup yields CDR1 SGDLS and CDR2 YYNGEE. This CDR3 is CASKGDPFYEQYV. DNA of the CDR3: TGTGCCAGCAAGGGGGATCCCTTCTACGAGCAGTACGTC.

This clone was recorded a few times. The chain has TRBV6-6 and TRBJ2-5; no clear D. This CDR3 is built from 12 residues. Trimming took off 1 base at V and 4 bases at J, with 4 bases between the two ends. The V gene's germline CDR1 is MNHNY and CDR2 SVGAGI (reference sequence). The CDR3 region is CASSYFAETQYF. CDR3 DNA sequence: TGTGCCAGCAGTTACTTCGCAGAGACCCAGTACTTC.